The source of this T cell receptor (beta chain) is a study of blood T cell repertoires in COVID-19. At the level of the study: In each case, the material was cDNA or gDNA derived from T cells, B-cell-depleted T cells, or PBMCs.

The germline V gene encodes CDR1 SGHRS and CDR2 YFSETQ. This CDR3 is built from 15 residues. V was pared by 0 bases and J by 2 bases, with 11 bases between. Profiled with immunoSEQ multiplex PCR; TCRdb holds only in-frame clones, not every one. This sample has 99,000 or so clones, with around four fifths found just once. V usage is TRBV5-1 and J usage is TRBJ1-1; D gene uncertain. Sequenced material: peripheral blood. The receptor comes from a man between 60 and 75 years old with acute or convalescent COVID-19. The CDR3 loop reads CASSLDPGYNTEAFF. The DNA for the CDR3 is TGCGCCAGCAGCTTGGATCCGGGGTATAACACTGAAGCTTTCTTT. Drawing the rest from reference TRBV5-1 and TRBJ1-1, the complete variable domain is KAGVTQTPRYLIKTRGQQVTLSCSPISGHRSVSWYQQTPGQGLQFLFEYFSETQRNKGNFPGRFSGRQFSNSRSEMNVSTLELGDSALYLCASSLDPGYNTEAFFGQGTRLTVV.